A single sample is the source of the 26 T cell receptor beta chains below, sequenced in a study of vaccination effects on CD4 cells after COVID-19 (dated by TCRdb to the early 2020s). After around ten days of culture, CD4+ T cells were isolated with the EasySep CD4+ T cell isolation kit. Each participant received two doses of an mRNA SARS-CoV-2 vaccine, either BNT162b2 or mRNA-1273. These TCRs are of unknown antigen specificity. Library construction relied on the immunoSEQ multiplex PCR assay. TCRdb carries this immuneACCESS record with in-frame sequences only. Its versions omit some clonotypes, under half of them owing to an unresolved V gene in the studies checked, with the rest unexplained. The sample contains 50,000 to 80,000 clones, 70% to 80% of them found a single time. The ten largest clones add up to roughly 2.2% of the sample. Sequenced here: CD4+ T cells from PBMCs cultured without peptide, sampled after COVID-19 vaccination. These receptors were taken from a human donor who received a COVID-19 vaccine.

J is TRBJ2-6 and V is TRBV28; TRBD1 agrees at 7 bases. Germline V gene lookup returns CDR1 MDHEN and CDR2 SYDVKM. CDR3 length: 14 residues. V was pared by 4 bases and J by 3 bases, with 0 bases of the junction left unmatched. The CDR3 sequence is CASSYRGGANVLTF. The CDR3 DNA reads TGTGCCAGCAGTTACAGGGGTGGGGCCAACGTCCTGACTTTC.

This clone has more than one count but fewer than ten. The chain carries TRBV6-1 and TRBJ1-2, with 8 bases matching TRBD1. J was trimmed by 2 bases and V by 1 base; bases with no gene match: 9. The CDR3 totals 17 residues. CDR1 is MNHNS, CDR2 SASEGT, per germline. Written as DNA, the CDR3 is TGTGCCAGCAGTGAAGGTCGTGGGACAGGTAACAACTATGGCTACACCTTC. It encodes CASSEGRGTGNNYGYTF.

This clone appeared a single time. This sequence joins TRBV14 and TRBJ1-2; D unresolved. The CDR3 has 14 residues. Trimming took off 0 bases at V and 7 bases at J, with 12 bases between the two ends. Looked up from germline, CDR1 is SGHDN and CDR2 is FVKESK. The CDR3 DNA sequence: TGTGCCAGCAGCCAAGATTTGACGGCCCGTGGCTACACCTTC. Translated, it gives CASSQDLTARGYTF.

The chain employs TRBV28 and TRBJ1-1; tentatively, D is TRBD1 (6 bases). Trimming took 5 bases from V and 2 from J, leaving 12 bases between them. The CDR3 is made up of 14 amino acids. Per the germline V gene, CDR1 is MDHEN and CDR2 is SYDVKM. The CDR3 protein is CASSQTGLNTEAFF. The CDR3 bases are TGTGCCAGCAGTCAAACAGGGCTTAACACTGAAGCTTTCTTT. The full variable domain, with the rest looked up from reference TRBV28 and TRBJ1-1, is DVKVTQSSRYLVKRTGEKVFLECVQDMDHENMFWYRQDPGLGLRLIYFSYDVKMKEKGDIPEGYSVSREKKERFSLILESASTNQTSMYLCASSQTGLNTEAFFGQGTRLTVV.

This chain uses TRBV12-3 or TRBV12-4 with TRBJ2-5; TRBD2 agrees at 15 bases. The CDR3 loop spans 13 amino acids. J lost 7 bases, V lost 8 bases, and 2 bases had no gene match. CDR3 amino acids: CASEGLAGGTQYF. DNA of the CDR3: TGTGCCAGCGAGGGACTAGCGGGAGGGACCCAGTACTTC.

This clone showed up just once. The chain joins TRBV18 to TRBJ1-5; D ambiguous. The CDR3 spans 15 residues. V was cut by 0 bases and J by 7 bases, with 13 bases left in between. From germline, CDR1 is KGHSH and CDR2 LQKENI. CDR3 sequence reads: CASSPPSRPGQPQHF. The DNA for the CDR3 is TGTGCCAGCTCACCACCGTCCAGGCCCGGACAGCCCCAGCATTTT.

The CDR3, as DNA: TGTGCTCTAACTAATACAGGGGCTGGAAACACCATATATTTT. Translating it yields CALTNTGAGNTIYF. The V call is TRBV30, the J call TRBJ1-3; 7 bases are a match to TRBD1. This CDR3 has 14 amino acids. Germline V CDR1 and CDR2: GTSNPN, SVGIG (reference sequence). The whole variable domain, remainder taken from reference TRBV30 and TRBJ1-3, is SQTIHQWPATLVQPVGSPLSLECTVEGTSNPNLYWYRQAAGRGLQLLFYSVGIGQISSEVPQNLSASRPQDRQFILSSKKLLLSDSGFYLCALTNTGAGNTIYFGEGSWLTVV.

This clone has a single count. V is TRBV7-8 and J is TRBJ2-3; 13 nucleotides line up with TRBD2. Germline V lookup: CDR1 SGHVS, CDR2 FQNEAQ. This CDR3 is 19 amino acids long. V lost 5 bases and J lost 1; bases outside the gene matches: 12. CDR3 sequence: CASSRLWTSGGQGTDTQYF. CDR3 bases: TGTGCCAGCAGCCGACTCTGGACTAGCGGGGGACAAGGCACAGATACGCAGTATTTT.

The chain combines TRBV13 with TRBJ1-6; D is unclear. V dropped 5 bases and J dropped 4 bases, with 6 bases sitting between them. Germline assignment: CDR1 PRHDT and CDR2 FYEKMQ (reference sequence). The CDR3 contains 13 residues. CDR3 loop: CASSLRYNSPLHF. The CDR3 coding sequence is TGTGCCAGCAGCCTCCGTTATAATTCACCCCTCCACTTT.

V and J are TRBV14 and TRBJ2-2, with D hard to call. The CDR3 loop spans 14 amino acids. Trimming took 4 bases from V and 5 from J, leaving 11 bases between them. Germline loops: CDR1 SGHDN, CDR2 FVKESK. The CDR3 coding sequence is TGTGCCAGCAGCCTTTTTGTTACGACCGGGGAGCTGTTTTTT. This translates into CASSLFVTTGELFF.

The chain recombines TRBV6-6 with TRBJ2-1; the D is unclear. In germline, CDR1 is MNHNY, CDR2 SVGAGI (reference sequence). The CDR3 contains 13 residues. The V end lost 6 bases, the J end lost 3 bases, and 9 bases lay between the germline ends. CDR3 loop: CASSYQNYNEQFF. CDR3 bases: TGTGCCAGCAGCTACCAAAACTACAATGAGCAGTTCTTC.

The chain combines TRBV30 with TRBJ1-5; the D gene is possibly TRBD1 (6 bases). Germline CDR1 and CDR2: GTSNPN and SVGIG (reference sequence). This CDR3 region has 16 residues. With 0 bases removed from V and 1 base from J, the gap between germline ends came to 13 bases. The CDR3 is CAWSVPGARSNQPQHF. The CDR3, as DNA: TGTGCCTGGAGTGTACCGGGGGCTCGGAGCAATCAGCCCCAGCATTTT.

This chain links TRBV19 with TRBJ2-5, with TRBD1 as a possible D gene (6 bases). V lost 2 bases, J lost 5 bases, and 12 bases lay in between. Germline assignment: CDR1 LNHDA and CDR2 SQIVND (reference sequence). CDR3 length: 14 residues. The CDR3 protein is CASSISGHRETQYF. CDR3 nucleotide sequence: TGTGCCAGTAGTATATCGGGACATCGGGAGACCCAGTACTTC.

This clone occurred a few times. This chain uses TRBV5-6 with TRBJ1-1, with no clear D. The V end lost 1 base, the J end lost 4 bases, and 11 bases lay between the germline ends. CDR1 is SGHDT and CDR2 is YYEEEE in the germline V gene. The CDR3 consists of 14 residues. The CDR3 here is CASSLRGLVTEAFF. CDR3 nucleotide sequence: TGTGCCAGCAGCTTGAGAGGGTTGGTCACTGAAGCTTTCTTT. Using reference TRBV5-6 and TRBJ1-1 for the parts outside the CDR3, the full variable domain is DAGVTQSPTHLIKTRGQQVTLRCSPKSGHDTVSWYQQALGQGPQFIFQYYEEEERQRGNFPDRFSGHQFPNYSSELNVNALLLGDSALYLCASSLRGLVTEAFFGQGTRLTVV.

The chain couples TRBV5-1 to TRBJ1-5; 10 bases are a match to TRBD1. The CDR3 loop spans 16 amino acids. Germline values: CDR1 SGHRS, CDR2 YFSETQ. With 0 bases clipped from V and 7 bases from J, the junction kept 7 bases outside the gene matches. The CDR3 loop is CASSLEPGQGYQPQHF. CDR3 in DNA: TGCGCCAGCAGCTTGGAGCCGGGACAGGGGTACCAGCCCCAGCATTTT.

This chain links TRBV2 with TRBJ1-2; TRBD1 aligns across 11 bases. This CDR3 contains 16 residues. V gave up 2 bases and J gave up 8 bases; unmatched junction bases: 10. Germline V gene data show CDR1 as SNHLY and CDR2 as FYNNEI. CDR3 in amino acids: CASSEIIGTGGNGYTF. The CDR3 DNA is TGTGCCAGCAGTGAAATAATTGGGACAGGGGGAAACGGCTACACCTTC.

This chain links TRBV5-1 with TRBJ2-1, with TRBD1 matching over 9 bases. CDR3 size: 16 residues. Germline CDR1 reads SGHRS; CDR2 reads YFSETQ. After removal of 0 bases from V and 7 bases from J, the junction contained 8 bases not matched to a gene. The CDR3 DNA reads as TGCGCCAGCAGCTTGGCCGGGACAGGGTTAAAGAATGAGCAGTTCTTC. It encodes CASSLAGTGLKNEQFF. The entire variable domain, with the rest obtained from reference TRBV5-1 and TRBJ2-1, is as follows: KAGVTQTPRYLIKTRGQQVTLSCSPISGHRSVSWYQQTPGQGLQFLFEYFSETQRNKGNFPGRFSGRQFSNSRSEMNVSTLELGDSALYLCASSLAGTGLKNEQFFGPGTRLTVL.

This chain uses TRBV6-5 with TRBJ1-1; weak D call: TRBD1 (6 bases). The germline gives CDR1 MNHEY, CDR2 SVGAGI. The CDR3 sequence is 15 residues long. Trimming took off 7 bases at V and 7 bases at J, with 22 bases between the two ends. The CDR3 sequence is CASTPILGGRGEAFF. The CDR3 DNA is TGTGCCAGCACCCCTATATTGGGGGGCAGGGGTGAAGCTTTCTTT.

The chain is built from TRBV7-8 and TRBJ2-3; D call uncertain. The V gene's germline CDR1 is SGHVS and CDR2 FQNEAQ. The CDR3 totals 14 residues. Between the trimmed V and J ends, which lost 1 base and 0 bases, there was a span of 5 bases. Here the CDR3 DNA reads TGTGCCAGCAGCTTAGACGGCAGCACAGATACGCAGTATTTT. Translation: CASSLDGSTDTQYF. Full variable domain (rest looked up from reference TRBV7-8 and TRBJ2-3): GAGVSQSPRYKVAKRGQDVALRCDPISGHVSLFWYQQALGQGPEFLTYFQNEAQLDKSGLPSDRFFAERPEGSVSTLKIQRTQQEDSAVYLCASSLDGSTDTQYFGPGTRLTVL.

The chain couples TRBV6-5 to TRBJ2-7, with TRBD2 matching 7 bases. V was clipped by 7 bases and J by 3 bases; unmatched bases: 12. This CDR3 comprises 15 residues. Germline CDR1 MNHEY, CDR2 SVGAGI. The CDR3 DNA sequence: TGTGCCAGCAAGCCTCCCAGCGGGGAAAACTACGAGCAGTACGTC. Translation gives CASKPPSGENYEQYV.

This chain links TRBV2 with TRBJ1-5; D possibly corresponds to TRBD1 (5 bases). CDR3 length equals 15 residues. Trimming removed 2 bases at V and 1 base at J, with 9 bases between. The V gene's germline CDR1 is SNHLY and CDR2 FYNNEI. The chain's CDR3 is CASSERGGSNQPQHF. CDR3 nucleotides: TGTGCCAGCAGTGAAAGGGGAGGGAGCAATCAGCCCCAGCATTTT.

V and J are TRBV24-1 and TRBJ1-4; TRBD1 agrees at 8 bases. With V trimmed by 2 bases and J by 4 bases, 2 bases remained unmatched. The CDR3 loop spans 15 amino acids. From germline, CDR1 is KGHDR and CDR2 SFDVKD. The CDR3 DNA is TGTGCCACCAGTGATTCGGACAGGGATAATGAAAAACTGTTTTTT. This translates into CATSDSDRDNEKLFF.

The rearrangement uses TRBV9 and TRBJ2-5, with 9 nucleotides matching TRBD1. J lost 4 bases, V lost 1 base, and 5 bases had no gene match. The CDR3 runs to 15 residues. Germline V gene sequence: CDR1 SGDLS, CDR2 YYNGEE. The CDR3 spells CASSVTGGVGETQYF. The CDR3 DNA reads as TGTGCCAGCAGCGTAACAGGGGGCGTGGGAGAGACCCAGTACTTC.

The chain links TRBV9 to TRBJ2-3, with D possibly TRBD2 on 6 matching bases. The germline V gene encodes CDR1 SGDLS and CDR2 YYNGEE. The CDR3 spans 17 residues. Trimming took off 3 bases at V and 1 base at J, with 18 bases between the two ends. CDR3 protein: CASSGTLRDWGTDTQYF. The CDR3 DNA reads TGTGCCAGCAGCGGAACTCTCCGGGACTGGGGCACAGATACGCAGTATTTT. Full variable domain (missing parts from reference TRBV9 and TRBJ2-3): DSGVTQTPKHLITATGQRVTLRCSPRSGDLSVYWYQQSLDQGLQFLIQYYNGEERAKGNILERFSAQQFPDLHSELNLSSLELGDSALYFCASSGTLRDWGTDTQYFGPGTRLTVL.

The chain uses TRBV9 and TRBJ2-2; weak D call: TRBD2 (5 bases). Germline values: CDR1 SGDLS, CDR2 YYNGEE. Trimming took 0 bases from V and 4 from J, leaving 7 bases between them. This CDR3 has 14 residues. The CDR3 region is CASSVDRGTGELFF. The CDR3 DNA reads as TGTGCCAGCAGCGTAGATCGGGGCACCGGGGAGCTGTTTTTT.

V is TRBV24-1 and J is TRBJ2-2; D may correspond to TRBD1 or TRBD2 (5 bases each). Germline V gene data show CDR1 as KGHDR and CDR2 as SFDVKD. The CDR3 sequence is 15 residues long. Trimming removed 7 bases at V and 4 bases at J, with 15 bases between. The CDR3: CATRDTRLGTGELFF. The DNA for the CDR3 is TGTGCCACCAGGGACACTAGATTGGGCACCGGGGAGCTGTTTTTT.